This TCR beta chain stems from a study of cytotoxic CD8 clonotypes in ibrutinib-treated CLL. The overall study: IGHV unmutated under 18; relapsed/refractory 10 to 11; treatment-naive approximately 16.

This clone was observed a few times. Sequencing was performed with immunoSEQ multiplex PCR; in TCRdb, only in-frame clones are kept and a portion is missing. Among 100,000 to 150,000 clones listed, approximately 83% were seen once. The sample here was PBMCs, taken after 24 months of ibrutinib treatment. This clonotype was obtained from a human donor with chronic lymphocytic leukemia.

The CDR3 is CATGGATEAFF. Written as DNA, the CDR3 is TGTGCCACAGGGGGGGCCACTGAAGCTTTCTTT. The chain couples TRBV2 to TRBJ1-1; 7 bases are shared with TRBD1. The CDR3 is 11 residues long. The germline CDR1 and CDR2 sequences are SNHLY and FYNNEI. The trim removed 10 bases at V and 4 bases at J, leaving 3 bases unmatched.